A selection of T cell receptor beta chains follows, all from one sample in a study of persistence of HIV-infected CD4 T cells. Their specific antigens are unknown. Generated by immunoSEQ multiplex PCR, the TCRdb table keeps only in-frame clones and is missing some. The sample lists about 43,000 clones, roughly nine tenths occurring once. This sample comprised CD4+ T cells sorted from PBMCs after roughly 17-hour stimulation, obtained from a patient who received antiretroviral therapy. The receptors come from an adult man with HIV who was CMV-seropositive. Both conserved end residues are trimmed from each CDR3. The order of the fields is V gene, clone size, J gene, CDR3 length, CDR3 protein. Some rows mark clone size as missing; the rest say once, few, many or name a class of expanded clone.

TRBV10-3,NA,TRBJ1-2,12,AISRDRADYGYT
TRBV25-1,NA,TRBJ1-2,12,ASSVPSLDYGYT
TRBV6-5,NA,TRBJ2-1,14,ASSYGGQGLYNEQF
TRBV19,NA,TRBJ2-5,12,ASSMQGAVETQY
TRBV5-1,NA,TRBJ2-7,13,ASSSSRGSSYEQY
TRBV7-9,NA,TRBJ1-5,10,ASSLGSWAQH
TRBV18,NA,TRBJ2-3,17,ASSPRPGQPNPSTDTQY
TRBV28,NA,TRBJ1-1,9,ASSTQVQAF
TRBV4-2,NA,TRBJ1-5,13,ASSPQGRSNQPQH
TRBV5-1,NA,TRBJ2-5,15,ASSLKPRTGKEETQY
TRBV12-3/TRBV12-4,NA,TRBJ1-5,11,ATTPGRNQPQH
TRBV2,NA,TRBJ1-4,13,ASSRTGTTNEKLF
TRBV5-1,NA,TRBJ1-4,12,ASSQTTTNEKLF
TRBV4-1,NA,TRBJ2-2,15,ASSHAKTGANTGELF
TRBV2,once,TRBJ2-1,11,ASTWIGGDEQF
TRBV4-1,NA,TRBJ2-7,13,ASSRLAESSYEQY
TRBV19,NA,TRBJ2-7,12,ASSLRKGAYEQY
TRBV4-2,NA,TRBJ2-1,10,ASSLGYNEQF
TRBV5-1,NA,TRBJ2-3,14,ASSLVTSSVVDTQY
TRBV20-1,NA,TRBJ2-1,12,SASDRGTYNEQF
TRBV6-5,NA,TRBJ2-2,13,ASTHGGAMAGELF
TRBV6-6,NA,TRBJ1-6,18,ASSLKFTPSRDSNNSPLH
TRBV19,NA,TRBJ2-1,12,ASSIKGPYNEQF
TRBV29-1,NA,TRBJ2-3,12,SVPGLADTDTQY
TRBV2,NA,TRBJ1-1,10,ASRLMNTEAF
TRBV24-1,NA,TRBJ2-1,9,ATSDFKEQF
TRBV12-3/TRBV12-4,NA,TRBJ1-1,8,ASSSRGAF
TRBV6-6,NA,TRBJ2-3,14,ASSSQLAGRTDTQY
TRBV3-1/TRBV3-2,NA,TRBJ1-6,13,ASSLGREYNSPLH
TRBV18,NA,TRBJ1-5,10,ASSPLSQPQH
TRBV5-5,few,TRBJ1-2,11,ASSLAVNYGYT
TRBV9,NA,TRBJ1-2,12,ASSARGAGGGYT
TRBV28,NA,TRBJ1-6,16,ASSLGGNAVFKNSPLH
TRBV23-1,NA,TRBJ2-5,14,ASSQTGNGQTETQY
TRBV5-1,once,TRBJ1-1,11,ASSLGKNTEAF
TRBV20-1,NA,TRBJ1-2,9,SAPEAYGYT
TRBV12-5,NA,TRBJ1-4,12,ASGDGTGREKLF
TRBV5-1,NA,TRBJ2-7,13,ASSSGTSGSYEQY
TRBV6-5,NA,TRBJ1-5,13,ASSPDRGSNQPQH
TRBV5-1,NA,TRBJ1-6,12,ASSPGQENSPLH
TRBV18,NA,TRBJ1-5,15,ASSPSGGEGGNQPQH
TRBV6-5,NA,TRBJ1-2,9,ASQQVYGYT
TRBV5-1,NA,TRBJ2-7,13,ASSLGAGATGEQY
TRBV28,NA,TRBJ1-4,12,ASSLPGAGEKLF
TRBV19,NA,TRBJ1-2,12,ASSLGQGADGYT
TRBV27,NA,TRBJ1-4,11,ASSFQGGEKLF
TRBV10-2,NA,TRBJ1-5,11,ASMAVGGQPQH
TRBV6-1,NA,TRBJ1-3,16,ASSEAVTLLTSGNTIY